The source of this T cell receptor (beta chain) is a study of T cell responses to AZD1222 COVID-19 vaccine. Measured with immunoSEQ multiplex PCR; TCRdb has only the in-frame clones, and not every one. Of about 180,000 clones detected, around 91% appear once; the ten largest clones hold 6.5% to 7%. CDR3 length equals 15 residues. Trimming stripped 7 bases from V and 3 bases from J, with 14 bases between. Germline lookup yields CDR1 SGHRS and CDR2 YFSETQ. This sequence joins TRBV5-1 and TRBJ2-6; D might be TRBD1 (6 bases). This clonotype was sampled from an adult in good health. The input for sequencing was peripheral blood, taken on day 0 of AZD1222 vaccination. CDR3 amino acids: CASHETGYGANVLTF. The CDR3 bases are TGCGCCAGCCACGAAACAGGGTATGGGGCCAACGTCCTGACTTTC.